A single sample gave rise to the 13 T cell receptor beta chains below, sequenced in a study of CD8 T cells in Susac syndrome. With random hexamers, roughly 0.5 to 1 ug RNA was reverse transcribed. TCRdb reanalysed the immunoSEQ multiplex PCR reads using MiXCR and keeps one entry per CDR3 protein. The table records roughly 180,000 distinct CDR3 sequences, just under 95% of them present only once. The specimen was CD4+ T cells from PBMCs. All receptors come from a human donor in good health.

The J gene is TRBJ1-4, the V gene TRBV20-1, with D tentatively TRBD1 (6 bases). Looked up from germline, CDR1 is DFQATT and CDR2 is SNEGSKA (reference sequence). The CDR3 is 13 amino acids. V lost 5 bases and J 6 bases, leaving 13 bases between the germline ends. In DNA form, the CDR3 reads TGCAGTGCTGAGGTGGGGGGCGATGAAAAACTGTTTTTT. Amino acid sequence: CSAEVGGDEKLFF.

This clonotype was seen only once. At one of its ends the junction is not consistent with the germline gene, which may arise from a read error. The chain carries TRBV28 and TRBJ2-1; 8 bases agree with TRBD2. Germline loops: CDR1 MDHEN, CDR2 SYDVKM. This CDR3 has 13 amino acids. Here the CDR3 DNA reads TGTGCCAGCATGGCGGGAGGTTACACTGAGCAGTTCTTC. This encodes CASMAGGYTEQFF.

The V call is TRBV4-3, the J call TRBJ1-1, with TRBD1 as a possible D gene (6 bases). V was clipped by 1 base and J by 0 bases, with 12 bases between them. This CDR3 contains 16 residues. The germline gives CDR1 LGHNA, CDR2 YSLEER. The CDR3 protein is CASSQGSGQLNTEAFF. The DNA of the CDR3 is TGCGCCAGCAGCCAAGGAAGCGGACAGTTGAACACTGAAGCTTTCTTT.

The chain combines TRBV27 with TRBJ2-1, with TRBD2 matching over 9 bases. The V and J ends lost 3 bases and 5 bases, in that order; junction bases with no gene match: 8. Germline V CDR1 and CDR2: MNHEY, SMNVEV (reference sequence). The length of the CDR3 is 16 residues. The CDR3 loop reads CASSFPSSGVNNEQFF. CDR3 DNA: TGTGCCAGCAGTTTCCCTTCTAGCGGGGTCAACAATGAGCAGTTCTTC.

V usage is TRBV12-3 or TRBV12-4 and J usage is TRBJ1-1; D is ambiguous. This CDR3 has 14 amino acids. Trimming removed 7 bases from V and 0 bases from J, with 12 bases in between. The CDR3 DNA sequence: TGTGCCAGCACCCGAGACACCATGAACACTGAAGCTTTCTTT. It is translated as CASTRDTMNTEAFF.

The chain has TRBV20-1 and TRBJ1-1; D not certain. There are 13 residues in the CDR3. V lost 3 bases to trimming and J lost 1 base, with 9 bases between them. CDR1 DFQATT and CDR2 SNEGSKA come from the germline V gene (reference sequence). CDR3 nucleotide sequence: TGCAGTGCTAGCGTCAACCCGAACACTGAAGCTTTCTTT. Translation: CSASVNPNTEAFF.

This clonotype was counted only a few times. V is TRBV3-1 and J is TRBJ1-2; no reliable D call. The CDR3 is 11 residues long. V dropped 1 base and J dropped 7 bases, with 4 bases sitting between them. From germline, CDR1 is LGHDT and CDR2 YNNKEL (reference sequence). The CDR3 coding sequence is TGTGCCAGCAGCCAAGGTGCTGGCTACACCTTC. Translation gives CASSQGAGYTF.

The rearrangement uses TRBV27 and TRBJ1-1; tentatively, D is TRBD1 (5 bases). CDR3 length: 13 residues. V was pared by 5 bases and J by 7 bases, with 14 bases between. CDR1 is MNHEY and CDR2 is SMNVEV in the germline V gene (reference sequence). The CDR3 sequence: CASSPYRKREAFF. The CDR3 region has the DNA TGTGCCAGCAGTCCATACAGGAAACGTGAAGCTTTCTTT.

The genes are TRBV29-1 and TRBJ2-1; 7 nucleotides match TRBD1. V lost 6 bases to trimming and J lost 7 bases; unmatched junction nucleotides: 9. From germline, CDR1 is SQVTM and CDR2 ANQGSEA. The CDR3 totals 13 residues. CDR3 nucleotides: TGCAGCGTGACGGGCAGGGGGTTGAATGAGCAGTTCTTC. Translation: CSVTGRGLNEQFF.

This chain links TRBV30 with TRBJ2-1; no clear D. The CDR3 spans 13 residues. Trimming left V 3 bases short and J 8 bases short, with 14 bases between. CDR1 and CDR2 (germline): GTSNPN, SVGIG (reference sequence). The CDR3, as DNA: TGTGCCTGGAGCCTAACATCTCTGGATGAGCAGTTCTTC. Translating gives CAWSLTSLDEQFF.

The chain couples TRBV24-1 to TRBJ2-3; D is unresolved. Germline V gives CDR1 KGHDR, CDR2 SFDVKD. The CDR3 covers 16 residues. The V and J ends lost 3 bases and 0 bases respectively, with 12 bases between them. DNA of the CDR3: TGTGCCACCAGTGATCCCAAAAGAACTAGCACAGATACGCAGTATTTT. Translation: CATSDPKRTSTDTQYF.

The gene calls are TRBV20-1 and TRBJ2-5, with TRBD1 matching 11 bases. J was trimmed by 4 bases and V by 5 bases; bases with no gene match: 3. This CDR3 region has 13 residues. CDR1 DFQATT and CDR2 SNEGSKA come from the germline V gene (reference sequence). CDR3 region: CSAGGTGGETQYF. As DNA, the CDR3 is TGCAGTGCTGGAGGGACAGGGGGAGAGACCCAGTACTTC.

This sequence joins TRBV7-3 and TRBJ1-1; a weak D match, TRBD1 (5 bases). V was cut by 3 bases and J by 1 base, with 9 bases left in between. Germline CDR1 SGHTA, CDR2 FQGTGA. CDR3 length: 14 amino acids. The CDR3 sequence: CASSFQGGNTEAFF. CDR3 DNA sequence: TGTGCCAGCAGCTTTCAGGGCGGGAACACTGAAGCTTTCTTT.